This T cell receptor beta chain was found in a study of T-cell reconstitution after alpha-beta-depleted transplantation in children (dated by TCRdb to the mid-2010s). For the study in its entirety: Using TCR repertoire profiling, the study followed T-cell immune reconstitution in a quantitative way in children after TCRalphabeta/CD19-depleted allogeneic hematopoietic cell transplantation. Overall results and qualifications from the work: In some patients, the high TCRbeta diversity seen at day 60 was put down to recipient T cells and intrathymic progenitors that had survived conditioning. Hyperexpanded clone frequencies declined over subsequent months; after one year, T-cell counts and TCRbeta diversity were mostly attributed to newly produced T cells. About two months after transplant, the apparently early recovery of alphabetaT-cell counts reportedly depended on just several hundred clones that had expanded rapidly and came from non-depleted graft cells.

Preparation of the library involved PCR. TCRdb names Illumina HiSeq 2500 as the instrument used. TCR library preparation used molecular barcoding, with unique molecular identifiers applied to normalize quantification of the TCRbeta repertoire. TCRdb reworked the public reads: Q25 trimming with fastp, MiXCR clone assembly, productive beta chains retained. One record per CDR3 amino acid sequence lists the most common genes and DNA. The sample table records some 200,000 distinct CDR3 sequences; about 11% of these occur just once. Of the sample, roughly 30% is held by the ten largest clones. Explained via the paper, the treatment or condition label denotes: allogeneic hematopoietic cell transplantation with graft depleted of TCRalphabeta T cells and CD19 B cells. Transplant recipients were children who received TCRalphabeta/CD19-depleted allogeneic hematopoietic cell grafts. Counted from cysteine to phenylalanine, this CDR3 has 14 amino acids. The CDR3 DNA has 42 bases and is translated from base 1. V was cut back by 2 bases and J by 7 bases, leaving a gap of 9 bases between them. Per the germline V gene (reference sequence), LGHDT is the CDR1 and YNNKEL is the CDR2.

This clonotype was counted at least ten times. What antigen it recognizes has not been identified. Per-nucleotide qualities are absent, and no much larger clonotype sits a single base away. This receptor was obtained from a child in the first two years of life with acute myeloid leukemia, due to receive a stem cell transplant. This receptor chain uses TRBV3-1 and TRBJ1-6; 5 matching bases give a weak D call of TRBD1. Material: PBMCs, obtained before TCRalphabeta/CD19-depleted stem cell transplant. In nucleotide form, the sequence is TGTGCCAGCAGCCAATTAGAGGGGAATTCACCCCTCCACTTT. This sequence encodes CASSQLEGNSPLHF.